One sample yielded the 10 T cell receptor beta chains listed below, sequenced in a study of cytomegalovirus exposure and HLA in healthy donors. Researchers ran the PCR with 60 Vbeta and 13 Jbeta primers. Using immunoSEQ multiplex PCR, the repertoire was profiled, and TCRdb retains in-frame clones only, with some absent. The sample consists of fewer than 200,000 clones, 76% of them appearing once. Sequenced sample: PBMCs. The receptor set was obtained from a female donor in good health and CMV-seronegative.

This rearrangement joins TRBV19 to TRBJ1-1; a weak D match, TRBD1 (6 bases). Germline CDR1 and CDR2: LNHDA and SQIVND (reference sequence). This CDR3 contains 12 residues. Trimming stripped 6 bases from V and 10 bases from J, with 15 bases between. In DNA form, the CDR3 reads TGTGCCAGTAGAAGGGACACCCTCGGAGCTTTCTTT. This gives the protein CASRRDTLGAFF.

The J gene is TRBJ2-7, the V gene TRBV28; possibly TRBD2 for D (6 bases). Germline-derived CDR1 and CDR2 are MDHEN and SYDVKM. CDR3 size: 13 residues. The V end lost 3 bases, the J end lost 0 bases, and 6 bases lay between the germline ends. The CDR3 region is CASSLGGSYEQYF. The CDR3 coding sequence is TGTGCCAGCAGTTTGGGGGGCTCCTACGAGCAGTACTTC. The full variable domain, its missing parts supplied by reference TRBV28 and TRBJ2-7, is DVKVTQSSRYLVKRTGEKVFLECVQDMDHENMFWYRQDPGLGLRLIYFSYDVKMKEKGDIPEGYSVSREKKERFSLILESASTNQTSMYLCASSLGGSYEQYFGPGTRLTVT.

J is TRBJ1-1 and V is TRBV19; D is undetermined. V was cut by 5 bases and J by 4 bases, with 8 bases left in between. CDR3 length: 12 residues. CDR1 and CDR2 from the germline V gene are LNHDA and SQIVND (reference sequence). The CDR3 region is CASSWGATEAFF. In nucleotides, the CDR3 is TGTGCCAGTAGTTGGGGAGCCACTGAAGCTTTCTTT.

Worth noting for this clone: One end of the junction is discordant with germline, which a read error may explain. J is TRBJ2-4 and V is TRBV5-1, with 10 bases fitting TRBD2. The CDR3 loop spans 13 amino acids. CDR1 SGHRS and CDR2 YFSETQ come from the germline V gene. As DNA, the CDR3 is TGCGCCAGCAGCTTCAACAGCGGGGGGGGATGGGATTTC. Its protein product is CASSFNSGGGWDF.

Remarks on this clone: The sample has other DNA sequences that encode this CDR3 too. This chain joins TRBV11-1 and TRBJ2-3; D might be TRBD2 (5 bases). The CDR3 is 11 amino acids. Germline values: CDR1 SGHAT, CDR2 FQDESV (reference sequence). V gave up 6 bases and J gave up 10 bases, with 11 bases separating them. DNA for the CDR3: TGTGCCAGCAGGGCTCGAGGGTCGCAGTATTTT. Protein: CASRARGSQYF.

The chain has TRBV5-1 and TRBJ1-3; 9 bases line up with TRBD1. This CDR3 contains 17 residues. Germline values: CDR1 SGHRS, CDR2 YFSETQ. V gave up 10 bases and J gave up 1 base; unmatched junction bases: 15. This chain's CDR3 is CASTLEQGALSGNTIYF. The CDR3 DNA follows: TGCGCCTCAACCCTGGAACAGGGGGCCCTTTCTGGAAACACCATATATTTT.

This clone was detected only once. This sequence joins TRBV5-1 and TRBJ1-3; 8 nucleotides match TRBD1. The CDR3 sequence is 18 residues long. CDR1 SGHRS and CDR2 YFSETQ come from the germline V gene. Trimming took 0 bases from V and 3 from J; bases not matched to a gene: 11. CDR3 region: CASSLVFGQGLFGNTIYF. The CDR3 DNA reads as TGCGCCAGCAGCTTGGTTTTCGGACAGGGCCTTTTTGGAAACACCATATATTTT.

The chain is built from TRBV5-8 and TRBJ2-1; the match to TRBD2 covers 7 bases. V was pared by 3 bases and J by 9 bases, with 27 bases of the junction left unmatched. Germline values: CDR1 SGHTS, CDR2 YDEGEE. The CDR3 runs 20 residues. The CDR3 DNA follows: TGTGCCAGCAGCTCCTCAAGCGGGGCCAGACCTCTTGAGTACACTCCTGAGCAGTTCTTC. Translating it yields CASSSSSGARPLEYTPEQFF.

This chain links TRBV18 with TRBJ2-3; D gene unclear. CDR1 and CDR2 (germline): KGHSH, LQKENI. V was trimmed by 4 bases and J by 0 bases, leaving 5 bases between them. This CDR3 has 13 residues. CDR3 bases: TGTGCCAGCTCACTAGTTAGCACAGATACGCAGTATTTT. The encoded protein is CASSLVSTDTQYF.

This clone was counted a few times. A read error may produce the germline difference seen at one junction end. The V and J genes are TRBV7-9 and TRBJ1-6; 10 bases fit TRBD1. The germline gives CDR1 SEHNR, CDR2 FQNEAQ (reference sequence). This CDR3 is 16 amino acids long. CDR3 coding DNA: TGTTCCAGCAGCTCGGGACAGGGGATAATAAATTCACCCCTCCACTTT. Encoded protein: CSSSSGQGIINSPLHF. The whole variable domain, remainder taken from reference TRBV7-9 and TRBJ1-6, is DTGVSQNPRHKITKRGQNVTFRCDPISEHNRLYWYRQTLGQGPEFLTYFQNEAQLEKSRLLSDRFSAERPKGSFSTLEIQRTEQGDSAMYLCSSSSGQGIINSPLHFGNGTRLTVT.